The 14 T cell receptor beta chains listed next were all sequenced from one sample in a study of control samples from healthy donors and cancer patients. Only in-frame clones appear in the TCRdb table, and some are missing; sequencing was by immunoSEQ multiplex PCR. The sample consists of approximately 65,000 clones, around nine tenths of them appearing once. The sequencing input was PBMCs. Receptor source: a man aged 55 to 70 with lung cancer.

This chain joins TRBV28 and TRBJ1-2; 9 bases align to TRBD1. V shed 6 bases, J shed 5 bases, and the junction held 10 bases outside the gene matches. The CDR3 is 15 amino acids. Germline assignment: CDR1 MDHEN and CDR2 SYDVKM. CDR3 region: CASSSPGQGLYGYTF. As DNA, the CDR3 is TGTGCCAGCAGCTCGCCGGGACAGGGTTTATATGGCTACACCTTC.

This clone has only one observation. The junction and the germline gene differ at one end; a read error may be behind it. V is TRBV5-4 and J is TRBJ1-1; tentatively, D is TRBD1 (5 bases). Germline CDR1 is SGHNT and CDR2 is YYREEE (reference sequence). The CDR3 runs to 13 residues. The CDR3 is CASSRGGNSEAFF. The CDR3 DNA sequence: TGTGCCAGCAGCCGGGGGGGGAACTCTGAAGCTTTCTTT. The full variable domain, with the rest looked up from reference TRBV5-4 and TRBJ1-1, is ETGVTQSPTHLIKTRGQQVTLRCSSQSGHNTVSWYQQALGQGPQFIFQYYREEENGRGNFPPRFSGLQFPNYSSELNVNALELDDSALYLCASSRGGNSEAFFGQGTRLTVV.

The chain uses TRBV5-1 and TRBJ2-7; 12 bases map to TRBD2. Germline loops: CDR1 SGHRS, CDR2 YFSETQ. Trimming removed 4 bases from V and 5 bases from J; junction bases left unmatched: 16. CDR3 size: 18 residues. The CDR3: CASSHAPGLAGIMNEQYV. CDR3 nucleotide sequence: TGCGCCAGCAGCCATGCCCCTGGACTAGCGGGGATCATGAACGAGCAGTACGTC.

The V gene is TRBV3-1 (or the pseudogene TRBV3-2), the J gene TRBJ2-1; D gene ambiguous. CDR1 is LGHDT and CDR2 is YNNKEL in the germline V gene (reference sequence). The V gene lost 0 bases and the J gene lost 0 bases, with 12 bases spanning the gap. The CDR3 has 17 amino acids. CDR3 DNA: TGTGCCAGCAGCCAAGAGGCAGTCCTGAGCTCCTACAATGAGCAGTTCTTC. Its translation: CASSQEAVLSSYNEQFF.

The J gene is TRBJ2-2, the V gene TRBV6-5; possibly TRBD1 for D (5 bases). Trimming stripped 6 bases from V and 6 bases from J, with 8 bases between. Germline CDR1 MNHEY, CDR2 SVGAGI. The CDR3 covers 12 residues. The CDR3 region has the DNA TGTGCCAGCAGGGTAGGGGCCGGGGAGCTGTTTTTT. Protein: CASRVGAGELFF.

The chain employs TRBV6-5 and TRBJ1-2; possibly TRBD1 for D (5 bases). In germline, CDR1 is MNHEY, CDR2 SVGAGI. This CDR3 is built from 15 residues. The V gene lost 7 bases and the J gene lost 0 bases, with 15 bases spanning the gap. CDR3 region: CASTPGGTANYGYTF. The CDR3, as DNA: TGTGCCAGCACCCCGGGGGGTACAGCTAACTATGGCTACACCTTC.

This rearrangement joins TRBV12-3 or TRBV12-4 to TRBJ2-1; D is possibly TRBD2 (6 bases). With 5 bases removed from V and 5 bases from J, the gap between germline ends came to 10 bases. This CDR3 is 13 amino acids long. CDR3 DNA sequence: TGTGCCAGCAGTCCGGGACTCCACAATGAGCAGTTCTTC. Translating it yields CASSPGLHNEQFF.

This clone appeared once. The junction does not match germline at one end; this may be a read error. This sequence joins TRBV18 and TRBJ2-2; D is perhaps TRBD1 (5 bases). The CDR3 is 17 amino acids. CDR1 and CDR2 (germline): KGHSH, LQKENI. DNA of the CDR3: TGTGCCAGCTCGCCACTGACAGTTGCTCTAAACACCGGGGAGCTGTTTTTT. It specifies CASSPLTVALNTGELFF.

This chain joins TRBV5-1 and TRBJ2-1; TRBD2 matches at 14 bases. The CDR3 is 17 residues long. With 4 bases clipped from V and 5 bases from J, the junction kept 8 bases outside the gene matches. Looked up from germline, CDR1 is SGHRS and CDR2 is YFSETQ. The CDR3 loop is CASSKTGTSGSDNEQFF. CDR3 DNA: TGCGCCAGCAGCAAAACGGGGACTAGCGGGAGTGACAATGAGCAGTTCTTC.

A few counts support this clone. The rearrangement uses TRBV2 and TRBJ1-5, with D perhaps TRBD1 (5 bases). Germline CDR1 and CDR2: SNHLY and FYNNEI. There are 14 residues in the CDR3. V lost 6 bases, J lost 0 bases, and 9 bases lay in between. CDR3 in DNA: TGTGCCAGCAGGGGGACGGCTAGCAATCAGCCCCAGCATTTT. It codes for CASRGTASNQPQHF.

The chain uses TRBV10-2 and TRBJ1-5; 9 bases match TRBD1. The V segment lost 5 bases and the J segment 3 bases; nucleotides outside the gene matches: 5. CDR1 and CDR2 from the germline V gene are WSHSY and SAAADI. This CDR3 comprises 15 residues. CDR3 DNA: TGCGCCAGCAGTAGGGACAGGGACACCAATCAGCCCCAGCATTTT. This sequence encodes CASSRDRDTNQPQHF.

This CDR3 reads CASSSGTSGGETQYF. The DNA of the CDR3 is TGCGCCAGCAGCTCAGGGACTAGCGGCGGAGAGACCCAGTACTTC. This chain connects TRBV5-1 to TRBJ2-5, with TRBD2 matching over 11 bases. The CDR3 runs 15 residues. The germline V gene has CDR1 SGHRS and CDR2 YFSETQ. With V trimmed by 3 bases and J by 4 bases, 5 bases remained unmatched.

The chain carries TRBV24-1 and TRBJ2-1; D not certain. The CDR3 has 11 amino acids. The germline V and J ends were trimmed by 0 bases and 9 bases, with 2 bases remaining between them. Germline V gene sequence: CDR1 KGHDR, CDR2 SFDVKD. The CDR3 DNA follows: TGTGCCACCAGTGATTTGGGTGAGCAGTTCTTC. Amino acids: CATSDLGEQFF.

CDR3 nucleotide sequence: TGTGCCAGTCGCCGGGACACTGGAAACACCATATATTTT. Its protein is CASRRDTGNTIYF. The chain joins TRBV6-5 to TRBJ1-3; tentative D call: TRBD1 (6 bases). Germline V lookup: CDR1 MNHEY, CDR2 SVGAGI. Between the trimmed V and J ends, which lost 9 bases and 2 bases, there was a span of 11 bases. The CDR3 length is 13 residues.